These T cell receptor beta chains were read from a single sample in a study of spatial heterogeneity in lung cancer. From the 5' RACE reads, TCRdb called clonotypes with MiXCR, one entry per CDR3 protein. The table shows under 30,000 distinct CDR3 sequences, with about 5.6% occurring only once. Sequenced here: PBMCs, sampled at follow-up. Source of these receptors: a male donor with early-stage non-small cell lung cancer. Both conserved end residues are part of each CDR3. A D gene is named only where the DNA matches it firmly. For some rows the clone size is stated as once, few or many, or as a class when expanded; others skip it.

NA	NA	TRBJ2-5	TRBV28	TGTGCCAGCAGTTCTCTGGGATTGGAAGAGACCCAGTACTTC	CASSSLGLEETQYF
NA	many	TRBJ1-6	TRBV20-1	TGCAGTGCTAGAGTCGGGAGTGGTTTTTCACCCCTCCACTTT	CSARVGSGFSPLHF
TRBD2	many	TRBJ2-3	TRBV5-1	TGCGCCAGCAGCTTGGGACTAGCGGTTACGCAGTATTTT	CASSLGLAVTQYF
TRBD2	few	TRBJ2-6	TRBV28	TGTGCCAGCGGTGGTAGCGGGAGATCTGGGGCCAACGTCCTGACTTTC	CASGGSGRSGANVLTF
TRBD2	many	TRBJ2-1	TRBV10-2	TGCGCCAGCAAAGGACTAGCCCGTTCCTACAATGAGCAGTTCTTC	CASKGLARSYNEQFF
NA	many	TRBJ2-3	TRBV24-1	TGTGCCACCAGTGATTTGAGTGGCACAGATACGCAGTATTTT	CATSDLSGTDTQYF
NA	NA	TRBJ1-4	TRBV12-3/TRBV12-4	TGTGCCAGCAGTCCCCGGGGGAGTGATGAAAAACTGTTTTTT	CASSPRGSDEKLFF
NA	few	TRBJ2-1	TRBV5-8	TGTGCCAGCAGCTTGGACCTTAGGGATGAGCAGTTCTTC	CASSLDLRDEQFF
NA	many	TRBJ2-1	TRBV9	TGTGCCAGCAGCGTAAGAGACTATTTGGGCCATGAGCAGTTCTTC	CASSVRDYLGHEQFF
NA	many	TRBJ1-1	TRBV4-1	TGCGCCAGCAGCCCGGAGAAAGAGATGAACACTGAAGCTTTCTTT	CASSPEKEMNTEAFF
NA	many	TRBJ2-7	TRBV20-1	TGCAGTGCTAGAGATCTCCAGGACAGCACCTACGAGCAGTACTTC	CSARDLQDSTYEQYF
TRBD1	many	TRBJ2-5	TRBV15	TGTGCCACCAGCAGAGATCTTAGGGGGCAGGGGACCCAGTACTTC	CATSRDLRGQGTQYF
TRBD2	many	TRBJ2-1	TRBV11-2	TGTGCCAGCAGCTTAAGACTAGCGGGAGTGAATGAGCAGTTCTTC	CASSLRLAGVNEQFF
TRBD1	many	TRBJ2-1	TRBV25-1	TGTGCCAGCAGTGCTGCGACAGGGGGTCTGGAGCAGTTCTTC	CASSAATGGLEQFF
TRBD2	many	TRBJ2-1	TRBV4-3	TGCGCCAGCAGCCAGAGGCTAGCGGGAGGGACGAATGAGCAGTTCTTC	CASSQRLAGGTNEQFF
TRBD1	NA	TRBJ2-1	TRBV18	TGTGCCAGCTCCGATGAAGGGGGCGGTGAGCAGTTCTTC	CASSDEGGGEQFF
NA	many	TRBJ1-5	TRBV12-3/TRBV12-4	TGTGCCAGCAGTGGGGGGGGAAAGATGCCCCAGCATTTT	CASSGGGKMPQHF
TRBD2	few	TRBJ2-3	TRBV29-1	TGCAGCGTGGGTACCGCGGGGGACACGCAGTATTTT	CSVGTAGDTQYF
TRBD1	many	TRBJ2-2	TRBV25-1	TGTGCCAGCAGAGGGACAGGGGTGGGGGAGCTGTTTTTT	CASRGTGVGELFF
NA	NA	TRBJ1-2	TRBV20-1	TGCAGTGCTAGAGATCCAACCGGAGGGGAAGGCTACACCTTC	CSARDPTGGEGYTF
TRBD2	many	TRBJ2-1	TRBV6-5	TGTGCCAGCAGTTACATTGGGCCTAGCGGGGGTAGTGAGCAGTTCTTC	CASSYIGPSGGSEQFF
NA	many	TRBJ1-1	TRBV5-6	TGTGCCAGCCATTTCGGCGGGGGCACTGAAGCTTTCTTT	CASHFGGGTEAFF
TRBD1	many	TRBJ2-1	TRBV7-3	TGTGCCAGCAGCCAACAGGGGGCTCTCTACAATGAGCAGTTCTTC	CASSQQGALYNEQFF
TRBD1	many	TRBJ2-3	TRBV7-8	TGTGCCAGCAGCCCCCTGTCTCGGGACAGGGGTACGCAGTATTTT	CASSPLSRDRGTQYF
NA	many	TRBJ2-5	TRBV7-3	TGTGCCAGCAGCCCCGGGACGTCGGAGACCCAGTACTTC	CASSPGTSETQYF
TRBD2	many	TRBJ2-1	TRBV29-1	TGCAGCGTTGAAGCGGGGGTCCTAGCGGGAAGTGAGCAGTTCTTC	CSVEAGVLAGSEQFF
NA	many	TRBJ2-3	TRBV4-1	TGCGCCAGCAGCTCCCCACCCCGGGACTTCTCAGATACGCAGTATTTT	CASSSPPRDFSDTQYF
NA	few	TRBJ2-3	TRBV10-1	TGCGCCAGCAGTTTAGCGGAGCGTAGCGGTAGCTATACGCAGTATTTT	CASSLAERSGSYTQYF
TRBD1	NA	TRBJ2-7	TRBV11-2	TGTGCCAGCAGTTCAGGGGGTCCCTACGAGCAGTACTTC	CASSSGGPYEQYF
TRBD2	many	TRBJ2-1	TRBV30	TGTGCCTGGAGGGCGGGGGGGATTCTGTTCTTC	CAWRAGGILFF
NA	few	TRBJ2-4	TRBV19	TGTGCCAGTAGTAGCCCGGGAGAAAAAAACATTCAGTACTTC	CASSSPGEKNIQYF
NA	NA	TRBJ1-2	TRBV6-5	TGTGCCAGCAGTACCGGGACTTCCTTAATCGGCTATGGCTACACCTTC	CASSTGTSLIGYGYTF
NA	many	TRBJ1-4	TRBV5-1	TGCGCCAGCAAGGCGGTAACTAATGAAAAACTGTTTTTT	CASKAVTNEKLFF
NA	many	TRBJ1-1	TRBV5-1	TGCGCCAGCAGCTTGGTCGGGGGATCTGAAGCTTTCTTT	CASSLVGGSEAFF
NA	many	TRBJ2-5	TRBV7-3	TGTGCCAGCAGCTTAACGTTGGAGAAGACCCAGTACTTC	CASSLTLEKTQYF
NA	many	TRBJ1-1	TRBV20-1	TGCAGTGCTACCAAGGCGAATGGTGAAGCTTTCTTT	CSATKANGEAFF
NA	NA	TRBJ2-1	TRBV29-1	TGCAGCGTTGACAGGGCAAAGGACAATGAGCAGTTCTTC	CSVDRAKDNEQFF
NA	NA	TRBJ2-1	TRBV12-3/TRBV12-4	TGTGCCAGCAAAAGGGGTTTCGACCTGTACAATGAGCAGTTCTTC	CASKRGFDLYNEQFF
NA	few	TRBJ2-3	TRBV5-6	TGTGCCAGCAGCTGGGGAGACGGTACGCAGTATTTT	CASSWGDGTQYF
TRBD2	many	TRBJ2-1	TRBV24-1	TGTGCCACCAGTGATTTGTCGCGGACTAGCGGGTTCTTGTTCTTC	CATSDLSRTSGFLFF
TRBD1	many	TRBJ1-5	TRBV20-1	TGCAGTGCTAGGAGGAGGGGGCCCAATCAGCCCCAGCATTTT	CSARRRGPNQPQHF
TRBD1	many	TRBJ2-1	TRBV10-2	TGCGCCAGCGGGGAGGACAGGGGTTCCTACAATGAGCAGTTCTTC	CASGEDRGSYNEQFF
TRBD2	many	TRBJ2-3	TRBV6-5	TGTGCCAGCAGTTACGGGGGACTAGCAGGAGATACGCAGTATTTT	CASSYGGLAGDTQYF
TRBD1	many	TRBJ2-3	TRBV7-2	TGTGCCAGCAGCCCCGGACAGGGCACAGATACGCAGTATTTT	CASSPGQGTDTQYF
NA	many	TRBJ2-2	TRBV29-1	TGCAGCGCAAGTCGTGGGGGTACGAACACCGGGGAGCTGTTTTTT	CSASRGGTNTGELFF
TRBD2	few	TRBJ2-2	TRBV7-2	TGTGCCAGCAGCATTCGGCTAGCGGGAGGGGCCGGGGAGCTGTTTTTT	CASSIRLAGGAGELFF
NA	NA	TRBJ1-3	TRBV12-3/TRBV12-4	TGTGCCAGCATTATGGACGGGATTAGGAACACCATATATTTT	CASIMDGIRNTIYF
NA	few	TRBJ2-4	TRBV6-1	TGTGCCAGCAGTGAATATCTAGCTGTGACAGCCAAAAACATTCAGTACTTC	CASSEYLAVTAKNIQYF
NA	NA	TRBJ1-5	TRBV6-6	TGTGCCAGCAGTTACGGACGCAATCAGCCCCAGCATTTT	CASSYGRNQPQHF
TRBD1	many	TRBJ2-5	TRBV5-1	TGCGCCAGCAGCGTAGCCCCCGGGACAGGGGGAGAGACCCAGTACTTC	CASSVAPGTGGETQYF
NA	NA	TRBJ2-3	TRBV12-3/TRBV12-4	TGTGCCAGCAGTTTAGCGACCGGGGATACGCAGTATTTT	CASSLATGDTQYF
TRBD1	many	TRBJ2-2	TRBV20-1	TGCAGTGCTACGACAGACAGGGCCACCGGGGAGCTGTTTTTT	CSATTDRATGELFF
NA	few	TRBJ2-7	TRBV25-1	TGTGCCAGCAGTGAATTTGGAGGGTCTGTGCTGAGTTACGAGCAGTACTTC	CASSEFGGSVLSYEQYF
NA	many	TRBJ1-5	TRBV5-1	TGCGCCAGCAGCTTGGGGGACCTAGAAACACCCCAGCATTTT	CASSLGDLETPQHF